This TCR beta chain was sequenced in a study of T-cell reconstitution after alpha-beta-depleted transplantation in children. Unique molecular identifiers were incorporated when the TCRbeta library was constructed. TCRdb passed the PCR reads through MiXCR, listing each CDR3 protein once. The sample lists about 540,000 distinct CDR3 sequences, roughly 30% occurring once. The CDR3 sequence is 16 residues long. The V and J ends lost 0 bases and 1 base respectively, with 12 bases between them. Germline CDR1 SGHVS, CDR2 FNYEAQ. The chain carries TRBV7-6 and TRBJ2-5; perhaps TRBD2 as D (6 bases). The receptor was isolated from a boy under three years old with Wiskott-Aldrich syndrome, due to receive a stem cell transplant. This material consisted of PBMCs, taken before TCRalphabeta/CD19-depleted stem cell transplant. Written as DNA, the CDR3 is TGTGCCAGCAGCTTAGCTACCGGACTACTCCAAGAGACCCAGTACTTC. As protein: CASSLATGLLQETQYF.